A selection of T cell receptor beta chains follows, all from one sample in a study of human T cells and chemical hapten exposure. TCRdb re-called the RACE reads through MiXCR, storing one row per CDR3 protein. The repertoire holds roughly 100,000 distinct CDR3 sequences, with around 9% as singletons. Sequencing input: whole blood. The receptors shown here come from a female donor in good health. Some clones in this sample may be carry-over from other donors' samples. The CDR3 runs from the conserved cysteine through the conserved F or W. D genes are given only for firm matches. Rows give clone size only sometimes, using once, few, many, or a class for an expanded clone.

clone_size	v_call	d_call	j_call	cdr3_nt	cdr3_aa
many	TRBV7-2	NA	TRBJ2-4	TGTGCCAGCAGCTTAGACGTTCGAGGAGTAGCCAAAAACATTCAGTACTTC	CASSLDVRGVAKNIQYF
NA	TRBV3-1	TRBD2	TRBJ2-3	TGTGCCAGCAGCCGGGTAGCGGGAGTTCCAGATACGCAGTATTTT	CASSRVAGVPDTQYF
many	TRBV20-1	NA	TRBJ2-7	TGCAGTGCGCCGGACGGAGCCTACGAGCAGTACTTC	CSAPDGAYEQYF
few	TRBV29-1	NA	TRBJ1-2	TGCAGCGTTGGCTCAGGCTTCTATGGCTACACCTTC	CSVGSGFYGYTF
few	TRBV27	NA	TRBJ2-5	TGTGCCAGCAGTTCACCGCTAGAACAAGAGACCCAGTACTTC	CASSSPLEQETQYF
NA	TRBV11-2	NA	TRBJ2-3	TGTGCCAGCAGCTTAGAATATAGAGATACGCAGTATTTT	CASSLEYRDTQYF
many	TRBV12-3/TRBV12-4	TRBD1	TRBJ2-7	TGTGCCAGCAGCCCAGGGACAGGGGAAGAGCAGTACTTC	CASSPGTGEEQYF
NA	TRBV20-1	TRBD2	TRBJ2-3	TGCAGTGCCCTATTACCGACTAGCGGGACAGATACGCAGTATTTT	CSALLPTSGTDTQYF
NA	TRBV2	NA	TRBJ2-5	TGTGCCAGCCGCCGGCTTGAAGAGACCCAGTACTTC	CASRRLEETQYF
few	TRBV28	NA	TRBJ1-1	TGTGCCAGCAGCCACCCCGTGAACACTGAAGCTTTCTTT	CASSHPVNTEAFF
NA	TRBV5-4	TRBD1	TRBJ1-2	TGTGCCAGCAGCTACCGCGTGGACAGGGCTGGCTACACCTTC	CASSYRVDRAGYTF
few	TRBV10-3	NA	TRBJ1-2	TGTGCCATCAGTGAGTCGGGGCAGCACCTCTATGGCTACACCTTC	CAISESGQHLYGYTF
many	TRBV9	NA	TRBJ1-1	TGTGCCAGCAGCGTAGTGTCCAACACTGAAGCTTTCTTT	CASSVVSNTEAFF
many	TRBV5-5	NA	TRBJ2-1	TGTGCCAGCAGCTTGGTGGGTCCAAGGTCCCACAATGAGCAGTTCTTC	CASSLVGPRSHNEQFF
NA	TRBV5-1	NA	TRBJ1-6	TGCGCCAGCAGCACCGCGGGGTATAATTCACCCCTCCACTTT	CASSTAGYNSPLHF
many	TRBV5-4	NA	TRBJ2-3	TGTGCCAGCAGCTTGGCTAGGGGGAACACAGATACGCAGTATTTT	CASSLARGNTDTQYF
NA	TRBV6-5	NA	TRBJ1-1	TGTGCCGCGGGATTTTCTGAAGCTTTCTTT	CAAGFSEAFF
few	TRBV5-1	TRBD2	TRBJ2-5	TGCGCCAGCAGCGATGGGACTAGCGGACTCCAAGAGACCCAGTACTTC	CASSDGTSGLQETQYF
few	TRBV20-1	NA	TRBJ2-7	TGCAGTGCTAGTTTGGGTACTAGCTACGAGCAGTACTTC	CSASLGTSYEQYF
NA	TRBV12-3/TRBV12-4	TRBD2	TRBJ2-6	TGTGCCAGCGCTTGGGGGGGGGCCCAGACTAGCGTTGGGGCCAACGTCCTGACTTTC	CASAWGGAQTSVGANVLTF
many	TRBV12-3/TRBV12-4	TRBD2	TRBJ2-5	TGTGCCAGGTTTTTGAGACAGGGTTTTAGCGGGAGGCTCCAAGAGACCCAGTACTTC	CARFLRQGFSGRLQETQYF
few	TRBV28	TRBD2	TRBJ2-5	TGTGCCAGCAGCCTAGCGGCCCAAGAGACCCAGTACTTC	CASSLAAQETQYF
many	TRBV6-4	NA	TRBJ1-5	TGTGCCAGCAGTGACCGGACACCGTATAGCAATCAGCCCCAGCATTTT	CASSDRTPYSNQPQHF
NA	TRBV29-1	NA	TRBJ1-2	TGCAGCGTTGAAGGAGGGCAGGATGGCTACACCTTC	CSVEGGQDGYTF
few	TRBV28	TRBD1	TRBJ1-1	TGTGCCAGCAGCCGACCAGGGACAGGGAACACTGAAGCTTTCTTT	CASSRPGTGNTEAFF
many	TRBV4-1	TRBD2	TRBJ2-3	TGCGCCAGCAGCCAACCGGGACTAGCGACAGATACGCAGTATTTT	CASSQPGLATDTQYF
many	TRBV5-5	NA	TRBJ2-3	TGTGCCAGCAGCTTTGGAGTCACAGATACGCAGTATTTT	CASSFGVTDTQYF
NA	TRBV24-1	NA	TRBJ1-2	TGTGCCACCAGTGATTCTGGCAGGGTCTCCTATGGCTACACCTTC	CATSDSGRVSYGYTF
NA	TRBV7-9	NA	TRBJ2-4	TGTGCCAGCAGTCCAGATTGGGGAAAAGACATTCAGTACTTC	CASSPDWGKDIQYF
many	TRBV27	NA	TRBJ1-1	TGTGCCAGCAGTACAGGGTTGAACACTGAAGCTTTCTTT	CASSTGLNTEAFF
few	TRBV5-6	NA	TRBJ1-6	TGTGCCAGCAGCGTAGGACAGTATAATTCACCCCTCCACTTT	CASSVGQYNSPLHF
NA	TRBV5-6	NA	TRBJ2-7	TGTGCCAGCAGCCGAGGGACGGAGGACTACGAGCAGTACTTC	CASSRGTEDYEQYF
NA	TRBV6-2/TRBV6-3	NA	TRBJ2-7	TGTGCCAGCAGTTACCTATCCCGGACGGGGGAGCAGTACTTC	CASSYLSRTGEQYF
NA	TRBV5-1	TRBD1	TRBJ2-3	TGCGCCAGCAGCTCCGGACAGGGGAAAGATACGCAGTATTTT	CASSSGQGKDTQYF
many	TRBV20-1	NA	TRBJ1-5	TGCAGTGCCCCCGGACAAAACAATCAGCCCCAGCATTTT	CSAPGQNNQPQHF
NA	TRBV28	TRBD1	TRBJ1-5	TGTGCCAGCAGACCGGACAGGGATAATCAGCCCCAGCATTTT	CASRPDRDNQPQHF
many	TRBV6-1	NA	TRBJ2-3	TGTGCCAGCAGTGAAATTCACGGAAGCACAGATACGCAGTATTTT	CASSEIHGSTDTQYF
many	TRBV4-3	NA	TRBJ1-1	TGCGCCAGCAGCCAAGAGGAGAGAACTGAAGCTTTCTTT	CASSQEERTEAFF
NA	TRBV28	NA	TRBJ1-1	TGTGCCAGCCGTCGGGCAGACCTGAACACTGAAGCTTTCTTT	CASRRADLNTEAFF
NA	TRBV29-1	NA	TRBJ2-2	TGCAGCGTTGAAGATCCCAGGGGTGGGACCGGGGAGCTGTTTTTT	CSVEDPRGGTGELFF
NA	TRBV27	NA	TRBJ2-3	TGTGCCAGCAGTCTCACCGAGCCCACAGATACGCAGTATTTT	CASSLTEPTDTQYF
NA	TRBV28	TRBD1	TRBJ2-5	TGTGCCAGCAGTTCCCGCCGGGGACAGCAAGAGACCCAGTACTTC	CASSSRRGQQETQYF
few	TRBV28	TRBD1	TRBJ1-2	TGTGCCAGCAGTTACAGACAGGGCGAGGGCTATGGCTACACCTTC	CASSYRQGEGYGYTF